The clone carrying this T cell receptor beta chain occurred many times. The time point denotes: newly diagnosed GD, antithyroid drugs for less than 3 months. PBMC RNA served as the TCR library source. These data are taken from a study of regulatory T cells in long-lasting Graves disease. The wider study: Graves' patients who were just diagnosed had used antithyroid drugs for under 3 months.

The junction had 5 bases not matched to a gene; V was cut back by 6 bases and J by 2 bases. This CDR3 region has 14 residues. Germline values: CDR1 MNHNS, CDR2 SASEGT. TCR beta libraries were built with iRepertoire HTBI primers and Arm-PCR of CDR3 regions. Original analysis: The study identified 55 to 80 TRBV and around 15 TRBJ segments across samples. One entry per CDR3 protein, called by TCRdb with MiXCR from the multiplex PCR reads. The authors' filters were not applied to this entry. The table records about 610,000 distinct CDR3 sequences, about 16% of them present only once. The sample was also linked to a second study, of T cells in Graves' hyperthyroidism and ophthalmopathy. That work contributes: Diagnosis rested on symptoms, serum thyroxine and TRAb, thyroid ultrasound, and orbital computed tomography. Researchers ran a first-round RT-PCR on the TCR CDR3 using the HTBI primer set.

This specimen was peripheral blood mononuclear cells (PBMCs), taken at new diagnosis, from a patient treated with antithyroid drugs. This chain links TRBV6-1 with TRBJ2-7; 9 positions match TRBD2. This TCR came from a man between 18 and 35 years old with Graves disease. CDR3 sequence: CASRLAGITYEQYF. The CDR3 region has the DNA TGTGCCAGCAGGCTAGCGGGAATTACCTACGAGCAGTACTTC.